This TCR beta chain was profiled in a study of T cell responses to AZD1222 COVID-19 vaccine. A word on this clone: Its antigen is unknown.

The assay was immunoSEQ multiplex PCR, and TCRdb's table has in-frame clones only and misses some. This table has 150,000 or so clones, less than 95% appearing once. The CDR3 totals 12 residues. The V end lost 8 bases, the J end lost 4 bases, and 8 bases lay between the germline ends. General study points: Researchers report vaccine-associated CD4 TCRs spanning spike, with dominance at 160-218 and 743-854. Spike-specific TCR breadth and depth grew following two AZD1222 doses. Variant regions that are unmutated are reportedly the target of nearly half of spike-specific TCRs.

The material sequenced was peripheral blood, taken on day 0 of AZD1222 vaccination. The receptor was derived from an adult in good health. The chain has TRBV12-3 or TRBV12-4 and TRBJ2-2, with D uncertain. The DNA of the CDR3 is TGTGCCAGCGGGCGTGGCACCGGGGAGCTGTTTTTT. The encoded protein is CASGRGTGELFF.